This T cell receptor (beta chain) appears in the sequencing data of a study of cytomegalovirus exposure and HLA in healthy donors. The CDR3 covers 13 residues. CDR1 and CDR2 from the germline V gene are MNHEY and SVGAGI. V was shortened by 5 bases and J by 6 bases, with 8 bases between the two germline ends. Amplification used 60 Vbeta primers and 13 Jbeta primers. Generated by immunoSEQ multiplex PCR, the TCRdb table keeps only in-frame clones and is missing some. The sample carries some 120,000 clones, around 77% recorded once. Sequences were obtained from PBMCs. The chain couples TRBV6-5 to TRBJ1-6; unclear D gene. The TCR was taken from a human donor in good health. The DNA of the CDR3 is TGTGCCAGCAGTAACGGACTTAATTCACCCCTCCACTTT. This gives the protein CASSNGLNSPLHF.